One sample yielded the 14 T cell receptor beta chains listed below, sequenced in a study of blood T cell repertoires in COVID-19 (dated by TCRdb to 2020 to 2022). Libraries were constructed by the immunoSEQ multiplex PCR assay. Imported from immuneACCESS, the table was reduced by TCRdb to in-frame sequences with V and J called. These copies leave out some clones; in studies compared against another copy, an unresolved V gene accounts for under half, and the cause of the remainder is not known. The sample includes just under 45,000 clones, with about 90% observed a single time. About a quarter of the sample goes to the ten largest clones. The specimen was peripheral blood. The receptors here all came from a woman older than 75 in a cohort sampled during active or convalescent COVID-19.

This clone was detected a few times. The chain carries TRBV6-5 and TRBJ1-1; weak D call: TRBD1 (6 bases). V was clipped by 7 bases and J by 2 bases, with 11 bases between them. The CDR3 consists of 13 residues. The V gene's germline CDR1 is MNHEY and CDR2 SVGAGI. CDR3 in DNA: TGTGCCAGCATTAACAGGGCTAACACTGAAGCTTTCTTT. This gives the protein CASINRANTEAFF.

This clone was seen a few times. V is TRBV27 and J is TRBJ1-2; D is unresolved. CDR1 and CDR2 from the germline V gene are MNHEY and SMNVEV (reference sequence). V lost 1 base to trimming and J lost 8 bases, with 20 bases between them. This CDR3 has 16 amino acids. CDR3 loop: CASSLYPSGGPGGYTF. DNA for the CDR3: TGTGCCAGCAGTTTATACCCCTCGGGAGGGCCGGGGGGCTACACCTTC.

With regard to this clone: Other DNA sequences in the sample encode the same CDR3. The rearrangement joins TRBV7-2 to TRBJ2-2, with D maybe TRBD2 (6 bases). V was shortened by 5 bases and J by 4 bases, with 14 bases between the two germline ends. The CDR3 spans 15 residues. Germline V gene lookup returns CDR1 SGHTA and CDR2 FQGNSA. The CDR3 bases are TGTGCCAGCAGCCTGTTTGGGGGAGGCACCGGGGAGCTGTTTTTT. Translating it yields CASSLFGGGTGELFF.

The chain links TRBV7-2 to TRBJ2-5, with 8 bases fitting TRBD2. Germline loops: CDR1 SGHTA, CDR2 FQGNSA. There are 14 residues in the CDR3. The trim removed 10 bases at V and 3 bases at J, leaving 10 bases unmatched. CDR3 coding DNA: TGTGCCATTGGCGGGGGGCTCCTGGAAGAGACCCAGTACTTC. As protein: CAIGGGLLEETQYF. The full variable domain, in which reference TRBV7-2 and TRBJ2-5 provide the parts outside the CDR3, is GAGVSQSPSNKVTEKGKDVELRCDPISGHTALYWYRQSLGQGLEFLIYFQGNSAPDKSGLPSDRFSAERTGGSVSTLTIQRTQQEDSAVYLCAIGGGLLEETQYFGPGTRLLVL.

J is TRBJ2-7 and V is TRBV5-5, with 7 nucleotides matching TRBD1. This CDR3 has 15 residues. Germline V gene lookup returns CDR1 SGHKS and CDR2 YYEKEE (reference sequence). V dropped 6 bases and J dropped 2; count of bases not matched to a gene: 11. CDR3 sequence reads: CASTVVGTVAYEQYF. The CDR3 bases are TGTGCCAGCACGGTAGTTGGGACAGTTGCCTACGAGCAGTACTTC.

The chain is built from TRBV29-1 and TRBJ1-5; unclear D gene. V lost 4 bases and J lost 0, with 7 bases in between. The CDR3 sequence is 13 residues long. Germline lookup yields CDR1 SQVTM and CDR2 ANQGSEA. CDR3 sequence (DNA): TGCAGCGTTGCACTGAATAGCAATCAGCCCCAGCATTTT. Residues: CSVALNSNQPQHF.

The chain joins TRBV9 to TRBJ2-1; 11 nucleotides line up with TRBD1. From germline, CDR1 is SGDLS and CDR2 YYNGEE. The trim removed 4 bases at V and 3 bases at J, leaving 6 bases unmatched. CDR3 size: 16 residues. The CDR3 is CASSPRGQGDYNEQFF. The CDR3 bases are TGTGCCAGCAGCCCGCGGGGACAGGGGGACTACAATGAGCAGTTCTTC.

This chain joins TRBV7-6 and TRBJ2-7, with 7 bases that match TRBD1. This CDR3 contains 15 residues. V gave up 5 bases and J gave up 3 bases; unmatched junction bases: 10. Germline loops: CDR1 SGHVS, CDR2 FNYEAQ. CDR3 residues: CASSPHPGQLYEQYF. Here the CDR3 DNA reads TGTGCCAGCAGCCCCCATCCGGGACAGCTCTACGAGCAGTACTTC. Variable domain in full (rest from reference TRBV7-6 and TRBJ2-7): GAGVSQSPRYKVTKRGQDVALRCDPISGHVSLYWYRQALGQGPEFLTYFNYEAQQDKSGLPNDRFSAERPEGSISTLTIQRTEQRDSAMYRCASSPHPGQLYEQYFGPGTRLTVT.

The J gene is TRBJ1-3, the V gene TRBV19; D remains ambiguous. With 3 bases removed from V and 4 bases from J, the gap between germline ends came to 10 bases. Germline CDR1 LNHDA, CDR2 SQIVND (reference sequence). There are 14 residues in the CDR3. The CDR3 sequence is CASSISGDGNTIYF. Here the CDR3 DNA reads TGTGCCAGTAGTATTAGCGGAGACGGAAACACCATATATTTT.

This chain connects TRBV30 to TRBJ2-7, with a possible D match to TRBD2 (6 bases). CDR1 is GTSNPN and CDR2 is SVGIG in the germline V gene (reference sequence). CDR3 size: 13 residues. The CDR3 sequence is CARGRENSGEQYF. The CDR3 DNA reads TGTGCGCGGGGCAGGGAAAATTCGGGCGAGCAGTACTTC.

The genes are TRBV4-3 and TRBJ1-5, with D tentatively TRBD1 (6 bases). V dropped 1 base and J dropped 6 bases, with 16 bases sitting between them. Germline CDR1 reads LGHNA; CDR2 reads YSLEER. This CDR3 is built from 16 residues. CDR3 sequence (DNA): TGCGCCAGCAGCCAAGGTATCGGCGCAGGGGCTCAGCCCCAGCATTTT. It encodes CASSQGIGAGAQPQHF.

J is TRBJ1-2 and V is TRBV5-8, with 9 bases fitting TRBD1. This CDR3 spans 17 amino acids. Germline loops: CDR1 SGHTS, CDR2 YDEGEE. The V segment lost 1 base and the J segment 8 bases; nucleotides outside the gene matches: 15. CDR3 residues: CASSLTRDRAVVHGYTF. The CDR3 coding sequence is TGTGCCAGCAGCTTGACCCGGGACAGGGCGGTGGTTCACGGCTACACCTTC.

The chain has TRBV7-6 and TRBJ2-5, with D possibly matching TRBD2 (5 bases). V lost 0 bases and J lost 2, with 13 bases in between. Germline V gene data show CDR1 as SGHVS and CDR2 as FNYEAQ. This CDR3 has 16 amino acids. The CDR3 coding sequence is TGTGCCAGCAGCTTAGCGATTTCCAGCGGTCAAGAGACCCAGTACTTC. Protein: CASSLAISSGQETQYF.

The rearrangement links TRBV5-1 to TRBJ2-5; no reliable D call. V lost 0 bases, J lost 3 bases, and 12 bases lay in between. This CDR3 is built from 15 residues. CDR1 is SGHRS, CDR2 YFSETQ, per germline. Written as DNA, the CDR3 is TGCGCCAGCAGCTTGGGTGGCCGCGGAGAAGAGACCCAGTACTTC. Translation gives CASSLGGRGEETQYF.